This TCR beta chain came from a study of control samples from healthy donors and cancer patients. V shed 2 bases, J shed 6 bases, and the junction held 4 bases outside the gene matches. Per the germline V gene, CDR1 is KGHSH and CDR2 is LQKENI. The CDR3 runs 14 residues. Repertoires were generated with immunoSEQ multiplex PCR, while TCRdb's copy carries only in-frame clones and drops some. This table has 100,000 or so clones, about 88% appearing once. The sequencing sample was made of blood. V usage is TRBV18 and J usage is TRBJ1-2, with 9 bases lining up with TRBD1. The TCR originated in a woman aged 45-65 years in good health. CDR3 nucleotide sequence: TGTGCCAGCTCACCAAGACAGGGGGTGGATGGCTACACCTTC. Its protein product is CASSPRQGVDGYTF.